Below, 20 T cell receptor beta chains from the same sample are listed, as sequenced in a study of Ad26.COV2.S vaccination and SARS-CoV-2 variants. Documented treatment: approximately 18 received Ad26.COV2.S at low or high dose, single or two shots; several received placebo; per-sample allocation not given. After the first vaccine or placebo injection, samples were drawn on day 63. Data came from immunoSEQ multiplex PCR; TCRdb stores just in-frame clones and leaves some out. The sample records around 270,000 clones, 87% being singletons. The sample consisted of peripheral blood, taken in a trial of Ad26.COV2.S vaccine versus placebo. Source of these receptors: a person aged 18 to 65 who received the Ad26.COV2.S COVID-19 vaccine or a placebo.

The V call is TRBV27, the J call TRBJ1-4; 9 bases fit TRBD1. Germline CDR1 MNHEY, CDR2 SMNVEV (reference sequence). The CDR3 is made up of 15 amino acids. After removal of 6 bases from V and 6 bases from J, the junction contained 8 bases not matched to a gene. CDR3 residues: CASRLPGQGDEKLFF. The CDR3 coding sequence is TGTGCCAGCAGACTTCCGGGACAGGGCGATGAAAAACTGTTTTTT.

CDR3 sequence reads: CASSLKLAGGTDTQYF. CDR3 DNA: TGTGCCAGCAGCTTGAAACTAGCGGGGGGCACAGATACGCAGTATTTT. This rearrangement joins TRBV5-4 to TRBJ2-3, with TRBD2 identical over 11 bases. V shed 1 base and J 1 base; nucleotides not matched to a gene: 2. This CDR3 has 16 amino acids. Per the germline V gene, CDR1 is SGHNT and CDR2 is YYREEE (reference sequence).

The CDR3 spells CASSQVEGAEWEQYF. The CDR3 region has the DNA TGCGCCAGCAGCCAAGTCGAGGGGGCGGAATGGGAGCAGTACTTC. The chain couples TRBV4-1 to TRBJ2-7, with TRBD1 matching 7 bases. The CDR3 consists of 15 residues. In germline, CDR1 is MGHRA, CDR2 YSYEKL. V lost 1 base to trimming and J lost 7 bases; unmatched junction nucleotides: 10.

This clone showed up just once. The chain is built from TRBV24-1 and TRBJ2-1, with 7 bases lining up with TRBD2. The V segment lost 3 bases and the J segment 10 bases; nucleotides outside the gene matches: 8. Germline lookup yields CDR1 KGHDR and CDR2 SFDVKD. This CDR3 has 14 amino acids. The CDR3 here is CATSDGAGVGEQFF. The CDR3 DNA sequence: TGTGCCACCAGTGATGGGGCGGGAGTTGGCGAGCAGTTCTTC.

The rearrangement joins TRBV7-2 to TRBJ2-1, with D perhaps TRBD1 (5 bases). In germline, CDR1 is SGHTA, CDR2 FQGNSA. The CDR3 covers 13 residues. V gave up 5 bases and J gave up 4 bases, with 9 bases separating them. CDR3 sequence reads: CASSPRQYNEQFF. The CDR3 DNA reads TGTGCCAGCAGCCCGCGACAGTACAATGAGCAGTTCTTC.

The chain couples TRBV4-3 to TRBJ2-7; perhaps TRBD2 as D (5 bases). Looked up from germline, CDR1 is LGHNA and CDR2 is YSLEER. V was shortened by 2 bases and J by 7 bases, with 15 bases between the two germline ends. The CDR3 contains 14 residues. The CDR3 sequence: CASSQTGITGEQYF. Written as DNA, the CDR3 is TGCGCCAGCAGCCAAACGGGCATAACGGGGGAGCAGTACTTC.

The chain uses TRBV6-1 and TRBJ2-5, with D unresolved. From germline, CDR1 is MNHNS and CDR2 SASEGT. The CDR3 has 14 residues. Trimming pared 3 bases from V and 1 base from J, leaving 9 bases between. The CDR3 sequence is CASSDPPSQETQYF. The CDR3 region has the DNA TGTGCCAGCAGTGACCCCCCCTCCCAAGAGACCCAGTACTTC.

This clone was recorded only once. The V and J genes are TRBV9 and TRBJ2-1; no clear D gene. The CDR3 runs 15 residues. Germline V gene sequence: CDR1 SGDLS, CDR2 YYNGEE. V was clipped by 0 bases and J by 7 bases, with 14 bases between them. The CDR3 region has the DNA TGTGCCAGCAGCGTAGGGGTCCCCCAAGCAAATGAGCAGTTCTTC. Residues: CASSVGVPQANEQFF. The full variable domain, with the rest looked up from reference TRBV9 and TRBJ2-1, is DSGVTQTPKHLITATGQRVTLRCSPRSGDLSVYWYQQSLDQGLQFLIQYYNGEERAKGNILERFSAQQFPDLHSELNLSSLELGDSALYFCASSVGVPQANEQFFGPGTRLTVL.

This chain links TRBV19 with TRBJ2-7; TRBD2 agrees at 8 bases. This CDR3 has 9 residues. V lost 9 bases, J lost 11 bases, and 3 bases stayed unmatched. Germline loops: CDR1 LNHDA, CDR2 SQIVND (reference sequence). CDR3 residues: CARETSEYV. DNA of the CDR3: TGTGCCAGAGAGACTAGCGAGTACGTC.

This chain links TRBV10-2 with TRBJ2-7; weak D call: TRBD1 (5 bases). The germline V and J ends were trimmed by 8 bases and 3 bases, with 11 bases remaining between them. CDR1 is WSHSY and CDR2 is SAAADI in the germline V gene. The CDR3 consists of 12 residues. In nucleotides, the CDR3 is TGCGCCAGCGGTTGGGGCGGCTACGAGCAGTACTTC. This translates into CASGWGGYEQYF.

The rearrangement links TRBV21-1 to TRBJ1-1. TRBV21-1 is recorded as a pseudogene. This CDR3 region has 15 residues. The CDR3 DNA follows: TGTGCCAGCAGCACTCCTGGAGGAATTGGCACTGAAGCTTTCTTT. Its protein is CASSTPGGIGTEAFF.

The rearrangement links TRBV4-3 to TRBJ1-2; possibly TRBD1 for D (5 bases). The CDR3 loop spans 13 amino acids. Trimming took off 0 bases at V and 4 bases at J, with 6 bases between the two ends. In germline, CDR1 is LGHNA, CDR2 YSLEER. The CDR3 DNA reads as TGCGCCAGCAGCCAAGAGAGGGGCTATGGCTACACCTTC. Amino acid sequence: CASSQERGYGYTF.

The chain uses TRBV19 and TRBJ2-2; D unresolved. The CDR3 is made up of 13 amino acids. Germline values: CDR1 LNHDA, CDR2 SQIVND (reference sequence). V was trimmed by 4 bases and J by 5 bases, leaving 8 bases between them. The CDR3 reads CASSNDATGELFF. The CDR3 nucleotides are TGTGCCAGTAGTAATGACGCTACCGGGGAGCTGTTTTTT.

Turning to this clone: One junction end disagrees with the germline gene, perhaps due to a read error. The chain recombines TRBV5-1 with TRBJ1-5; D gene unclear. The CDR3 extends over 15 amino acids. Looked up from germline, CDR1 is SGHRS and CDR2 is YFSETQ. The CDR3 DNA follows: TGCGCCAGCAGATTGGACGGCTATAGCAATCAGCCCCAGCATTTT. Protein sequence: CASRLDGYSNQPQHF.

CDR3: CASSPRGSRYEQYV. The CDR3 DNA sequence: TGTGCCAGCAGCCCCAGGGGGAGCAGATACGAGCAGTACGTC. The chain uses TRBV7-9 and TRBJ2-7; 7 bases align to TRBD1. The CDR3 length is 14 residues. The germline CDR1 and CDR2 sequences are SEHNR and FQNEAQ (reference sequence). Unmatched junction bases numbered 8, after V lost 5 bases and J lost 4 bases.

This clone was counted only a few times. This chain joins TRBV2 and TRBJ1-5, with 7 bases identical to TRBD1. Germline V gene data show CDR1 as SNHLY and CDR2 as FYNNEI. This CDR3 region has 15 residues. The trim removed 5 bases at V and 5 bases at J, leaving 9 bases unmatched. CDR3 sequence (DNA): TGTGCCAGCAGTCCCCGGGACAGCTCTTATCAGCCCCAGCATTTT. Encoded protein: CASSPRDSSYQPQHF.

This rearrangement joins TRBV4-1 to TRBJ2-3, with D unclear. Germline CDR1 is MGHRA and CDR2 is YSYEKL. V was cut by 3 bases and J by 0 bases, with 13 bases left in between. The CDR3 spans 16 residues. The CDR3 DNA reads as TGCGCCAGCAGCCACCCTACGGGCGATAGCACAGATACGCAGTATTTT. It codes for CASSHPTGDSTDTQYF.

The J gene is TRBJ2-3, the V gene TRBV6-4, with 8 bases fitting TRBD2. Germline trimming cut 4 bases from V and 3 bases from J; bases unmatched to any gene: 3. The CDR3 has 14 amino acids. In germline, CDR1 is MRHNA, CDR2 SNTAGT. The CDR3 DNA reads as TGTGCCAGCAGTGTCGGGAGGGATACAGATACGCAGTATTTT. It yields the protein CASSVGRDTDTQYF.

V and J are TRBV27 and TRBJ2-2; a possible D gene is TRBD1 (6 bases). The CDR3 runs to 16 residues. In germline, CDR1 is MNHEY, CDR2 SMNVEV (reference sequence). V lost 5 bases and J 5 bases, leaving 18 bases between the germline ends. CDR3 in amino acids: CASSPFRGTKTGELFF. Here the CDR3 DNA reads TGTGCCAGCAGTCCCTTCAGGGGCACAAAAACCGGGGAGCTGTTTTTT.

This clone was detected once. This chain joins TRBV18 and TRBJ2-5, with D perhaps matching TRBD1 (5 bases). Looked up from germline, CDR1 is KGHSH and CDR2 is LQKENI. Deletions cut 2 bases from V and 1 base from J, with 5 bases between. The CDR3 runs 13 residues. The CDR3 here is CASSPGAQETQYF. The CDR3 DNA reads TGTGCCAGCTCACCAGGGGCCCAAGAGACCCAGTACTTC.